One and the same sample provided the 10 T cell receptor beta chains below, sequenced in a study of radiation and T cells in renal cell carcinoma. Sequencing was performed with immunoSEQ multiplex PCR; in TCRdb, only in-frame clones are kept and a portion is missing. The table lists approximately 150,000 clones, 86% of them singletons. Time point denoted: blood 4 weeks post-SBRT, at nephrectomy. The treatment was: 15 Gy SBRT to primary tumor, nephrectomy 4 weeks later. Material: blood, obtained from a patient whose treatment included radiotherapy and nephrectomy. The source is a woman between 45 and 60 years old with renal cell carcinoma.

The gene calls are TRBV7-6 and TRBJ1-2; no firm D call. Germline lookup yields CDR1 SGHVS and CDR2 FNYEAQ. The V gene lost 1 base and the J gene lost 6 bases, with 12 bases spanning the gap. The length of the CDR3 is 14 residues. DNA of the CDR3: TGTGCCAGCAGCTTAGTGGGGATGGGTGATGGCTACACCTTC. It codes for CASSLVGMGDGYTF.

The rearrangement joins TRBV19 to TRBJ2-3, with 9 bases identical to TRBD2. V was clipped by 4 bases and J by 4 bases; unmatched bases: 6. There are 15 residues in the CDR3. CDR1 is LNHDA and CDR2 is SQIVND in the germline V gene (reference sequence). In nucleotides, the CDR3 is TGTGCCAGTAGTAAGGGGACTAGCTTCCCAGATACGCAGTATTTT. Protein sequence: CASSKGTSFPDTQYF.

The chain links TRBV5-5 to TRBJ2-7; no firm D call. Trimming removed 0 bases from V and 3 bases from J, with 7 bases in between. The CDR3 spans 13 residues. Germline V gene lookup returns CDR1 SGHKS and CDR2 YYEKEE (reference sequence). CDR3 nucleotide sequence: TGTGCCAGCAGCTTGGGCCAAGTCTACGAGCAGTACTTC. This sequence encodes CASSLGQVYEQYF.

This clone appeared a few times. The chain joins TRBV29-1 to TRBJ1-2; 7 bases fit TRBD1. Germline lookup yields CDR1 SQVTM and CDR2 ANQGSEA. The junction had 17 bases not matched to a gene; V was cut back by 5 bases and J by 8 bases. The CDR3 consists of 15 residues. CDR3 DNA: TGCAGCGTTAGCCCCCACCTAAGACAGGGTGAAGGCTACACCTTC. As protein: CSVSPHLRQGEGYTF.

The chain employs TRBV7-9 and TRBJ2-1, with 7 bases aligning to TRBD1. Germline assignment: CDR1 SEHNR and CDR2 FQNEAQ (reference sequence). The CDR3 totals 13 residues. The V gene end was trimmed by 4 bases and the J gene end by 8 bases; junction bases not matched to a gene: 5. CDR3: CASSSGQDDEQFF. The CDR3 nucleotides are TGTGCCAGCAGCTCTGGACAGGACGATGAGCAGTTCTTC.

The genes are TRBV6-5 and TRBJ1-2, with D perhaps matching TRBD1 (5 bases). This CDR3 contains 13 residues. Germline V gene lookup returns CDR1 MNHEY and CDR2 SVGAGI. V gave up 5 bases and J gave up 7 bases, with 14 bases separating them. CDR3 residues: CASSPMGGVGYTF. The CDR3 DNA is TGTGCCAGCAGTCCTATGGGAGGGGTTGGCTACACCTTC.

This chain connects TRBV6-1 to TRBJ1-2; D possibly corresponds to TRBD1 (6 bases). The CDR3 has 14 residues. Trimming pared 1 base from V and 6 bases from J, leaving 12 bases between. Germline CDR1 MNHNS, CDR2 SASEGT. In nucleotides, the CDR3 is TGTGCCAGCAGTGAAGTAGGGGGGAGGGATGGCTACACCTTC. This gives the protein CASSEVGGRDGYTF.

The V call is TRBV9, the J call TRBJ1-6; tentatively, D is TRBD1 (5 bases). The CDR3 is 15 amino acids. V was clipped by 0 bases and J by 8 bases, with 12 bases between them. CDR1 and CDR2 (germline): SGDLS, YYNGEE. The CDR3 coding sequence is TGTGCCAGCAGCGTAGGAGGGGAAGGATATTCACCCCTCCACTTT. Amino acids: CASSVGGEGYSPLHF.

Here the CDR3 DNA reads TGTGCCAGCAGCCAAGAAAGGTACCTCGGCTATGGCTACACCTTC. Its translation: CASSQERYLGYGYTF. This chain joins TRBV14 and TRBJ1-2; unclear D gene. The germline V and J ends were trimmed by 0 bases and 4 bases, with 12 bases remaining between them. Germline-derived CDR1 and CDR2 are SGHDN and FVKESK. This CDR3 contains 15 residues. Using reference TRBV14 and TRBJ1-2 for the parts outside the CDR3, the full variable domain is EAGVTQFPSHSVIEKGQTVTLRCDPISGHDNLYWYRRVMGKEIKFLLHFVKESKQDESGMPNNRFLAERTGGTYSTLKVQPAELEDSGVYFCASSQERYLGYGYTFGSGTRLTVV.

The rearrangement joins TRBV6-6 to TRBJ1-3; D unresolved. The germline V and J ends were trimmed by 11 bases and 4 bases, with 15 bases remaining between them. Looked up from germline, CDR1 is MNHNY and CDR2 is SVGAGI (reference sequence). There are 13 residues in the CDR3. CDR3 protein: CAGRGGSGNTIYF. Here the CDR3 DNA reads TGTGCCGGGCGGGGAGGGTCCGGAAACACCATATATTTT.